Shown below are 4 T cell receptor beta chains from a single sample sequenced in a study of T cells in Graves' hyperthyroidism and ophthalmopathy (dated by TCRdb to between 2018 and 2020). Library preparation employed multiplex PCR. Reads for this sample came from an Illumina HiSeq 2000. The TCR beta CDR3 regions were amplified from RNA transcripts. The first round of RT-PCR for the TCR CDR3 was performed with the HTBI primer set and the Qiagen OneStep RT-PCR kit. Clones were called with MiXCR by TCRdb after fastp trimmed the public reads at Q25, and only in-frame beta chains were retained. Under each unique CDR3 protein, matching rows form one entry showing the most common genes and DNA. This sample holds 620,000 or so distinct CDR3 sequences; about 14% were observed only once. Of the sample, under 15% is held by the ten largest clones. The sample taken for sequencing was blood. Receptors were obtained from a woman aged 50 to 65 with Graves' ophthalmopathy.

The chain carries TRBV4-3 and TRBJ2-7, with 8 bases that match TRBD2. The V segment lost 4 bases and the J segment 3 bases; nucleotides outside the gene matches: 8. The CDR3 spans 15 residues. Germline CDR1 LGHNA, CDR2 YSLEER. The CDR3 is CASSPRQAGVYEQYF. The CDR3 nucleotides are TGCGCCAGCAGCCCTCGTCAAGCGGGGGTCTACGAGCAGTACTTC.

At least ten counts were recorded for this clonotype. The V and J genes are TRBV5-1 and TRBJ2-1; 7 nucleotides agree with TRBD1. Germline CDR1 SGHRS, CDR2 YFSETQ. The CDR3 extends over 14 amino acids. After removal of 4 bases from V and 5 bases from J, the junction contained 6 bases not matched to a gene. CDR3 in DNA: TGCGCCAGCAGCCTCACGGGACAGAACAATGAGCAGTTCTTC. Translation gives CASSLTGQNNEQFF.

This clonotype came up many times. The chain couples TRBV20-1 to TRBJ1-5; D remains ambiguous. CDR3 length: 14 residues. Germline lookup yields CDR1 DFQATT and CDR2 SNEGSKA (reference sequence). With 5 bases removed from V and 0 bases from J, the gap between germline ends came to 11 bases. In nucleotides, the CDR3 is TGCAGTGCTGGCACCGGGAATAGCAATCAGCCCCAGCATTTT. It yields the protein CSAGTGNSNQPQHF.

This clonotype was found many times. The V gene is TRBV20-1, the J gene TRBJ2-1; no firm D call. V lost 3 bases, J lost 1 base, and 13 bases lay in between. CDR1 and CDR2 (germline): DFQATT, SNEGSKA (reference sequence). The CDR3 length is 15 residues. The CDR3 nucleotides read TGCAGTGCTAGTTGGGTAGCAAGGTCCTACAATGAGCAGTTCTTC. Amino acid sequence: CSASWVARSYNEQFF.